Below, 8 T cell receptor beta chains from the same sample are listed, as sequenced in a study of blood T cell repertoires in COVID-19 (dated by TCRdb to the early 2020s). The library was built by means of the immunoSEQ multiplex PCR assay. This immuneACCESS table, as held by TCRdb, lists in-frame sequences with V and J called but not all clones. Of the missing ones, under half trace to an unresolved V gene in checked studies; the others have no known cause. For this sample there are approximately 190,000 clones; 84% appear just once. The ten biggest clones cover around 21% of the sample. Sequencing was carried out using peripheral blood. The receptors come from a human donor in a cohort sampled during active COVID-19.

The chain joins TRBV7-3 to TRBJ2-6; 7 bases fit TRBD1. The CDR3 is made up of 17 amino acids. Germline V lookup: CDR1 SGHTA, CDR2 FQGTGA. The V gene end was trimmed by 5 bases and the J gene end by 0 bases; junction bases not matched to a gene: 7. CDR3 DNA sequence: TGTGCCAGCAGCCCACAGGGGCGAAACTCTGGGGCCAACGTCCTGACTTTC. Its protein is CASSPQGRNSGANVLTF.

The CDR3 DNA is TGTGCCAGCAGCCAAGATCGTCGACAGTCAGCTTTCTTT. Its protein product is CASSQDRRQSAFF. This rearrangement joins TRBV3-1 (or the pseudogene TRBV3-2) to TRBJ1-1; D perhaps matches TRBD1 (5 bases). This CDR3 is built from 13 residues. Germline V lookup: CDR1 LGHDT, CDR2 YNNKEL (reference sequence). Trimming removed 0 bases from V and 10 bases from J, with 12 bases in between.

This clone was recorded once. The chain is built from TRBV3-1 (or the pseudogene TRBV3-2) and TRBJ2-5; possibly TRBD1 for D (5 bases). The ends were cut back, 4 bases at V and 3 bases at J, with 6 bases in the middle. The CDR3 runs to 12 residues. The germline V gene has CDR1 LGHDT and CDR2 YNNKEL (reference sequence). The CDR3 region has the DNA TGTGCCAGCAGCCTCAGGGAAGAGACCCAGTACTTC. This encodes CASSLREETQYF.

CDR3 region: CASSSLGELFF. For the CDR3, the DNA is TGTGCCAGCAGCTCCCTGGGGGAGCTGTTTTTT. The chain joins TRBV6-5 to TRBJ2-2, with D hard to call. V lost 6 bases and J 8 bases, leaving 7 bases between the germline ends. Germline V gene lookup returns CDR1 MNHEY and CDR2 SVGAGI. The CDR3 is 11 amino acids.

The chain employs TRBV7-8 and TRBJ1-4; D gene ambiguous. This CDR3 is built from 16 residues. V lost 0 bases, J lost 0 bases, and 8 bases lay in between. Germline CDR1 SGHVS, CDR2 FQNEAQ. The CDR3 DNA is TGTGCCAGCAGCTTAGCGTTTATTGCAACTAATGAAAAACTGTTTTTT. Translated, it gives CASSLAFIATNEKLFF. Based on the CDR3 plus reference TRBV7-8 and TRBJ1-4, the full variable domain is GAGVSQSPRYKVAKRGQDVALRCDPISGHVSLFWYQQALGQGPEFLTYFQNEAQLDKSGLPSDRFFAERPEGSVSTLKIQRTQQEDSAVYLCASSLAFIATNEKLFFGSGTQLSVL.

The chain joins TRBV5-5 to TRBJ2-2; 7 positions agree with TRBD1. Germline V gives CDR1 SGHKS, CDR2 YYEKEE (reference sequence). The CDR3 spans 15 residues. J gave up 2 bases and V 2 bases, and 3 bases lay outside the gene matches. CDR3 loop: CASSLQGYNTGELFF. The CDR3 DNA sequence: TGTGCCAGCAGCTTACAGGGGTACAACACCGGGGAGCTGTTTTTT. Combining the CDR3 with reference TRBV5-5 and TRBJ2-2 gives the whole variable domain DAGVTQSPTHLIKTRGQQVTLRCSPISGHKSVSWYQQVLGQGPQFIFQYYEKEERGRGNFPDRFSARQFPNYSSELNVNALLLGDSALYLCASSLQGYNTGELFFGEGSRLTVL.

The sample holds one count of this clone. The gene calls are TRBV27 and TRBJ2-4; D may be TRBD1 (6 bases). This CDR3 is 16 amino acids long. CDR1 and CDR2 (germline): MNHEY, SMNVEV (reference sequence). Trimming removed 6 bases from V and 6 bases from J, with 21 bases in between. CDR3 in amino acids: CASRPGTRSTLNIQYF. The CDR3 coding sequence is TGTGCCAGCAGGCCCGGGACAAGGTCCACCCTAAACATTCAGTACTTC.

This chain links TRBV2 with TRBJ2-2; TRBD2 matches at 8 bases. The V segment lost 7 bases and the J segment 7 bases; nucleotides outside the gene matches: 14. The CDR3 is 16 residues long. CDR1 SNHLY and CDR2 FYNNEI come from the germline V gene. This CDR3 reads CASKTGGSGMVGELFF. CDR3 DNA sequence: TGTGCCAGCAAGACCGGGGGTAGCGGGATGGTCGGGGAGCTGTTTTTT.